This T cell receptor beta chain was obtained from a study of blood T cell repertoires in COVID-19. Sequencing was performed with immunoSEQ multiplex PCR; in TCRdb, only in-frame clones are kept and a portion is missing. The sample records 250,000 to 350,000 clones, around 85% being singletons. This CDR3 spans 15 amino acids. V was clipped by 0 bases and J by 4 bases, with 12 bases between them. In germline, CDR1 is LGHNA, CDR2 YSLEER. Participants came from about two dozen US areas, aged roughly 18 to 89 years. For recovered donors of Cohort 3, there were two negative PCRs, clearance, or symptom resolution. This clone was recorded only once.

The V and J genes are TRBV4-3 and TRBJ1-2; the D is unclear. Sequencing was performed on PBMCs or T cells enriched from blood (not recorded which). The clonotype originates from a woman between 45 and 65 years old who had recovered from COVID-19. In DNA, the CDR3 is TGCGCCAGCAGCCAAGAGGTAACGGAGGGCTATGGCTACACCTTC. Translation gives CASSQEVTEGYGYTF.